These 18 T cell receptor beta chains originate from one sample sequenced in a study of cytomegalovirus exposure and HLA in healthy donors. Primers for the PCR totalled 60 Vbeta and 13 Jbeta. Sequencing was performed with immunoSEQ multiplex PCR; in TCRdb, only in-frame clones are kept and a portion is missing. The sample comprises hundreds of thousands of clones, around 90% of which are singletons, and around 2.1% rests with the top ten. Sample: PBMCs. These receptors originate from a woman aged 18 to 35 in good health and CMV-seronegative.

The J gene is TRBJ2-5, the V gene TRBV9, with D perhaps TRBD2 (6 bases). The CDR3 has 15 amino acids. With 0 bases removed from V and 5 bases from J, the gap between germline ends came to 14 bases. Germline loops: CDR1 SGDLS, CDR2 YYNGEE. The CDR3 bases are TGTGCCAGCAGCGTAGAGGCAGGAGGAGGGGAGACCCAGTACTTC. It is translated as CASSVEAGGGETQYF.

The chain links TRBV5-1 to TRBJ2-2; D remains unclear. Germline values: CDR1 SGHRS, CDR2 YFSETQ. Trimming left V 0 bases short and J 0 bases short, with 6 bases between. This CDR3 spans 15 amino acids. The CDR3 DNA sequence: TGCGCCAGCAGCTTGGATACAGCGAACACCGGGGAGCTGTTTTTT. Its translation: CASSLDTANTGELFF.

V usage is TRBV25-1 and J usage is TRBJ1-2; D call uncertain. Germline CDR1 reads MGHDK; CDR2 reads SYGVNS. The CDR3 covers 17 residues. V lost 3 bases and J lost 5, with 22 bases in between. Here the CDR3 reads CASSDGAEPYLLYGYTF. The CDR3 DNA sequence: TGTGCCAGCAGTGACGGAGCGGAGCCCTACCTCTTATATGGCTACACCTTC.

V and J are TRBV2 and TRBJ1-3; D not certain. CDR1 SNHLY and CDR2 FYNNEI come from the germline V gene. Trimming stripped 8 bases from V and 5 bases from J, with 19 bases between. The CDR3 sequence is 15 residues long. The CDR3 protein is CASLSIGDNRNTIYF. The CDR3 DNA reads TGTGCCAGCCTTTCTATCGGGGATAACAGAAACACCATATATTTT.

This sequence joins TRBV7-8 and TRBJ2-7; perhaps TRBD2 as D (6 bases). The germline gives CDR1 SGHVS, CDR2 FQNEAQ. The CDR3 extends over 13 amino acids. V was pared by 1 base and J by 4 bases, with 8 bases between. The CDR3 bases are TGTGCCAGCAGCTTAGGGGCGGGATACGAGCAGTACTTC. This translates into CASSLGAGYEQYF. Filled out from reference TRBV7-8 and TRBJ2-7, the complete variable domain reads GAGVSQSPRYKVAKRGQDVALRCDPISGHVSLFWYQQALGQGPEFLTYFQNEAQLDKSGLPSDRFFAERPEGSVSTLKIQRTQQEDSAVYLCASSLGAGYEQYFGPGTRLTVT.

J is TRBJ1-2 and V is TRBV6-5, with 7 bases aligning to TRBD1. Germline V gene sequence: CDR1 MNHEY, CDR2 SVGAGI. CDR3 length equals 15 residues. J lost 9 bases, V lost 4 bases, and 14 bases had no gene match. In DNA form, the CDR3 reads TGTGCCAGCAGTTCGGGACAGCTAGGGGTCCGTAGCTACACCTTC. Translation: CASSSGQLGVRSYTF.

This clone was found once. The chain has TRBV5-1 and TRBJ1-2, with 7 bases identical to TRBD1. The V and J ends lost 4 bases and 4 bases, in that order; junction bases with no gene match: 10. Germline CDR1 reads SGHRS; CDR2 reads YFSETQ. The CDR3 is 15 amino acids. CDR3 residues: CASSPRTGDPYGYTF. CDR3 DNA sequence: TGCGCCAGCAGCCCGCGGACAGGCGACCCCTATGGCTACACCTTC. Variable domain in full (rest from reference TRBV5-1 and TRBJ1-2): KAGVTQTPRYLIKTRGQQVTLSCSPISGHRSVSWYQQTPGQGLQFLFEYFSETQRNKGNFPGRFSGRQFSNSRSEMNVSTLELGDSALYLCASSPRTGDPYGYTFGSGTRLTVV.

In nucleotides, the CDR3 is TGTGCCAGCAGAAATCCCGGGGTCGGCTATGGCTACACCTTC. It encodes CASRNPGVGYGYTF. This chain uses TRBV6-1 with TRBJ1-2, with unresolved D. V was cut by 6 bases and J by 4 bases, with 15 bases left in between. CDR3 length equals 14 residues. CDR1 MNHNS and CDR2 SASEGT come from the germline V gene.

This rearrangement joins TRBV13 to TRBJ1-4; tentatively, D is TRBD1 (5 bases). V lost 1 base, J lost 8 bases, and 8 bases lay in between. This CDR3 has 13 residues. Germline V gene data show CDR1 as PRHDT and CDR2 as FYEKMQ (reference sequence). This CDR3 is CASSLDRTEKLFF. The DNA of the CDR3 is TGTGCCAGCAGCTTAGACAGGACCGAAAAACTGTTTTTT.

CDR3 coding DNA: TGTGCCAGTATTAGAGAGGGGAGCGTGAACACTGAAGCTTTCTTT. Translation: CASIREGSVNTEAFF. The genes are TRBV19 and TRBJ1-1; D might be TRBD1 (5 bases). Germline lookup yields CDR1 LNHDA and CDR2 SQIVND (reference sequence). V gave up 7 bases and J gave up 0 bases, with 15 bases separating them. CDR3 length: 15 amino acids. Looking up the rest from reference TRBV19 and TRBJ1-1 gives the full variable domain: DGGITQSPKYLFRKEGQNVTLSCEQNLNHDAMYWYRQDPGQGLRLIYYSQIVNDFQKGDIAEGYSVSREKKESFPLTVTSAQKNPTAFYLCASIREGSVNTEAFFGQGTRLTVV.

This sequence joins TRBV2 and TRBJ2-4, with no clear D. The V end was cut by 1 base, the J end by 1 base, with 11 bases between. The CDR3 is made up of 16 amino acids. Germline lookup yields CDR1 SNHLY and CDR2 FYNNEI. The DNA for the CDR3 is TGTGCCAGCAGTGAAGAACAGATACGGGCCAAAAACATTCAGTACTTC. This encodes CASSEEQIRAKNIQYF.

The CDR3 coding sequence is TGTGCCAGTAAAGGGACAGGGGAAAGTGAGCGCAATCAGCCCCAGCATTTT. It translates to CASKGTGESERNQPQHF. The chain uses TRBV19 and TRBJ1-5; 10 nucleotides line up with TRBD1. The CDR3 length is 17 residues. V was pared by 7 bases and J by 2 bases, with 11 bases of the junction left unmatched. Germline V gene lookup returns CDR1 LNHDA and CDR2 SQIVND (reference sequence).

This chain links TRBV19 with TRBJ1-1, with TRBD1 as a possible D gene (5 bases). The CDR3 totals 15 residues. CDR1 and CDR2 (germline): LNHDA, SQIVND (reference sequence). Trimming removed 10 bases from V and 4 bases from J, with 22 bases in between. The CDR3 loop is CATLPPRNGGTEAFF. The CDR3 region has the DNA TGTGCCACCCTCCCCCCTCGGAACGGGGGCACTGAAGCTTTCTTT.

The genes are TRBV2 and TRBJ1-2; 7 positions agree with TRBD1. The CDR3 totals 13 residues. The V and J ends lost 11 bases and 7 bases, in that order; junction bases with no gene match: 13. Germline V gene sequence: CDR1 SNHLY, CDR2 FYNNEI. The CDR3 is CAQRNRGGSGYTF. CDR3 DNA sequence: TGTGCCCAACGGAACAGGGGTGGTAGTGGCTACACCTTC.

The chain has TRBV21-1 and TRBJ1-5. TRBV21-1 is classified as a pseudogene. This CDR3 is built from 16 residues. CDR3 amino acids: CASSKSKGGSNQPQHF. Here the CDR3 DNA reads TGTGCCAGCAGCAAATCGAAGGGAGGCAGCAATCAGCCCCAGCATTTT.

The chain carries TRBV29-1 and TRBJ1-1; the D is unclear. The CDR3 extends over 13 amino acids. Trimming left V 4 bases short and J 0 bases short, with 9 bases between. Germline values: CDR1 SQVTM, CDR2 ANQGSEA. This CDR3 reads CSVAGGLNTEAFF. The CDR3 DNA reads TGCAGCGTTGCCGGAGGCCTGAACACTGAAGCTTTCTTT.

V and J are TRBV11-2 and TRBJ1-3; the D gene is possibly TRBD1 (5 bases). Germline V gives CDR1 SGHAT, CDR2 FQNNGV. The CDR3 is made up of 15 amino acids. Between the trimmed V and J ends, which lost 2 bases and 3 bases, there was a span of 11 bases. The CDR3 sequence is CASSLTETGGNTIYF. The CDR3 region has the DNA TGTGCCAGCAGCTTAACCGAAACAGGTGGAAACACCATATATTTT.

V and J are TRBV7-3 and TRBJ1-2; possible D gene TRBD1, 6 bases. Germline V gene sequence: CDR1 SGHTA, CDR2 FQGTGA. This CDR3 region has 13 residues. With 1 base removed from V and 8 bases from J, the gap between germline ends came to 11 bases. This chain's CDR3 is CASSLKGGAGYTF. The CDR3 nucleotides are TGTGCCAGCAGCTTAAAAGGGGGGGCGGGCTACACCTTC.